Sequencing of this T cell receptor (beta chain) was carried out in a study of blood T cell repertoires in COVID-19. About the study: PBMCs, B-cell-depleted T cells, or T cells were the source of the cDNA or gDNA that made up the material.

In the study's own analysis: Nucleated cell counts were estimated from reference gene primer amplification. Assay: immunoSEQ multiplex PCR; the TCRdb copy retains only in-frame clones and omits some. Clonal size and the V and J genes are those of that table, whereas D and trimming came from the DNA. The sample lists some 58,000 clones, 65% to 90% occurring once. Germline assignment: CDR1 SGHNT and CDR2 YYREEE (reference sequence). The CDR3 length is 16 residues. V trimming: 2 bases; J trimming: 5 bases; junction bases outside the gene matches: 11. Sequencing used peripheral blood. This TCR came from a man in his forties or fifties with COVID-19, enrolled during active disease. V and J are TRBV5-4 and TRBJ2-7; the match to TRBD2 covers 9 bases. In DNA, the CDR3 is TGTGCCAGCAGCTTTTTCGAGGATAGCGGGAGAGACGAGCAGTACTTC. Amino acids: CASSFFEDSGRDEQYF. The complete variable domain, with remaining parts taken from reference TRBV5-4 and TRBJ2-7, reads ETGVTQSPTHLIKTRGQQVTLRCSSQSGHNTVSWYQQALGQGPQFIFQYYREEENGRGNFPPRFSGLQFPNYSSELNVNALELDDSALYLCASSFFEDSGRDEQYFGPGTRLTVT.